A selection of T cell receptor beta chains follows, all from one sample in a study of T cells in Graves' hyperthyroidism and ophthalmopathy. MiXCR was run by TCRdb on the multiplex PCR reads, yielding one entry per CDR3 protein. The sample includes 530,000 or so distinct CDR3 sequences, approximately 17% of them seen just once. Sequences were obtained from blood. The receptors were sampled from a young woman with Graves' ophthalmopathy. Each CDR3 is given with its conserved first and last residue. D genes are given only for firm matches. Clone sizes are given selectively: once, few, many, or a class where the clone is expanded.

j_call clone_size d_call v_call cdr3_length cdr3_aa cdr3_nt
TRBJ2-6 few . TRBV2 14 CASSQWVGANVLTF TGTGCCAGCTCTCAGTGGGTCGGGGCCAACGTCCTGACTTTC
TRBJ1-5 . . TRBV10-3 13 CAISESAVEPQHF TGTGCCATCAGTGAGTCAGCTGTGGAGCCCCAGCATTTT
TRBJ2-5 many TRBD2 TRBV20-1 14 CSAEGLAGVETQYF TGCAGTGCTGAAGGACTAGCGGGGGTAGAGACCCAGTACTTC
TRBJ1-2 many . TRBV30 12 CAWTRQNYGYTF TGTGCCTGGACGAGACAAAACTATGGCTACACCTTC
TRBJ1-5 . TRBD1 TRBV10-2 19 CASSESGGTGGERGQPQHF TGCGCCAGCAGTGAGTCTGGGGGGACAGGGGGCGAGCGGGGTCAGCCCCAGCATTTT
TRBJ2-2 many TRBD2 TRBV11-2 16 CASTLGLAGGAGELFF TGTGCCAGCACCCTGGGACTAGCGGGGGGGGCCGGGGAGCTGTTTTTT
TRBJ2-1 many . TRBV20-1 16 CSARLAGTFEINEQFF TGCAGTGCTAGACTTGCGGGAACGTTCGAAATCAATGAGCAGTTCTTC
TRBJ2-3 . . TRBV6-1 13 CASSLHGTDTQYF TGTGCCAGCAGCCTTCATGGGACAGATACGCAGTATTTT
TRBJ1-2 many . TRBV27 13 CASSAGAIYGYTF TGTGCCAGCAGTGCGGGAGCGATCTATGGCTACACCTTC
TRBJ1-2 many . TRBV27 13 CATRSREGYGYTF TGTGCCACCAGATCCAGGGAGGGCTATGGCTACACCTTC
TRBJ2-2 once . TRBV6-2/TRBV6-3 15 CASSLSGPRAGELFF TGTGCCAGCAGTCTATCAGGGCCGAGGGCCGGGGAGCTGTTTTTT
TRBJ2-1 . . TRBV27 14 CASSLQSSYNEQFF TGTGCCAGCAGTTTACAGAGCTCCTACAATGAGCAGTTCTTC
TRBJ2-7 once . TRBV19 13 CASSKDRGNEQYF TGTGCCAGTAGTAAGGACCGCGGGAACGAGCAGTACTTC
TRBJ2-5 . TRBD2 TRBV28 14 CASSPAGGAETQYF TGTGCCAGCAGTCCCGCGGGGGGCGCCGAGACCCAGTACTTC
TRBJ2-1 . . TRBV19 14 CASSSGSEYNEQFF TGTGCCAGTAGTAGCGGGTCTGAGTACAATGAGCAGTTCTTC
TRBJ1-1 . TRBD1 TRBV5-5 16 CASSSGTGASNTEAFF TGTGCCAGCAGCTCCGGGACAGGGGCTTCGAACACTGAAGCTTTCTTT
TRBJ1-1 many TRBD1 TRBV6-1 17 CASSEAWTGGMNTEAFF TGTGCCAGCAGTGAAGCCTGGACAGGAGGGATGAACACTGAAGCTTTCTTT
TRBJ2-7 few . TRBV13 14 CASSLEALKYEQYF TGTGCCAGCAGCTTAGAAGCCTTAAAATACGAGCAGTACTTC
TRBJ2-2 many . TRBV6-1 15 CASSTRTANTGELFF TGTGCCAGCAGTACCCGCACAGCGAACACCGGGGAGCTGTTTTTT
TRBJ2-3 many . TRBV7-9 14 CASSLGPETDTQYF TGTGCCAGCAGCTTAGGTCCCGAAACAGATACGCAGTATTTT
TRBJ2-7 few . TRBV19 16 CASSMSSHRNSYEQYF TGTGCCAGTAGTATGTCCAGTCACCGTAACTCCTACGAGCAGTACTTC
TRBJ2-2 . . TRBV10-3 16 CAISGFAGANTGELFF TGTGCCATCAGTGGATTTGCGGGGGCCAACACCGGGGAGCTGTTTTTT
TRBJ1-5 once . TRBV11-2 14 CASRPGTPNQPQHF TGTGCCAGCAGACCCGGGACTCCCAATCAGCCCCAGCATTTT
TRBJ2-7 many TRBD2 TRBV6-1 16 CASSPRLAGFPYEQYF TGTGCCAGCAGTCCTCGACTAGCGGGATTCCCCTACGAGCAGTACTTC
TRBJ1-2 many . TRBV5-1 17 CASSPGLWEYANYGYTF TGCGCCAGCAGCCCAGGGTTATGGGAGTATGCTAACTATGGCTACACCTTC
TRBJ1-1 few . TRBV29-1 13 CSVDSQLNTEAFF TGCAGCGTTGACAGTCAGCTGAACACTGAAGCTTTCTTT
TRBJ1-4 few . TRBV20-1 16 CSAYSWSRATNEKLFF TGCAGTGCTTACTCATGGAGTCGGGCTACTAATGAAAAACTGTTTTTT
TRBJ2-7 many TRBD1 TRBV4-1 14 CASSQVGQAYEQYF TGCGCCAGCAGCCAAGTGGGACAGGCCTACGAGCAGTACTTC
TRBJ2-2 . TRBD2 TRBV5-1 20 CASSLQTSGGMVARTGELFF TGTGCCAGCAGCTTACAGACTAGCGGGGGGATGGTGGCTCGAACCGGGGAGCTGTTTTTT
TRBJ2-4 many . TRBV11-1 14 CASSYRGLGDIQYF TGTGCCAGCAGCTATCGGGGGCTGGGAGACATTCAGTACTTC
TRBJ2-7 few TRBD2 TRBV5-8 13 CASSSREDYEQYF TGTGCCAGCAGCAGCCGGGAGGACTACGAGCAGTACTTC
TRBJ1-5 . . TRBV6-2/TRBV6-3 15 CASSYLRTSNQPQHF TGTGCCAGCAGTTACTTGCGGACTAGCAATCAGCCCCAGCATTTT
TRBJ2-1 many TRBD2 TRBV27 18 CASSSRRIAGVGYNEQFF TGTGCCAGCAGCTCCAGACGAATAGCGGGAGTGGGGTACAATGAGCAGTTCTTC
TRBJ1-1 many TRBD1 TRBV7-9 15 CASSPMTGGYTEAFF TGTGCCAGCAGCCCGATGACAGGGGGCTACACTGAAGCTTTCTTT
TRBJ1-2 . TRBD1 TRBV20-1 14 CSAGSGGPYYGYTF TGCAGTGCTGGGTCAGGGGGCCCCTACTATGGCTACACCTTC
TRBJ1-1 . . TRBV13 14 CASSLIIEHLEAFF TGTGCCAGCAGCTTGATTATAGAACACTTGGAAGCTTTCTTT
TRBJ1-2 . TRBD1 TRBV9 15 CATRPGTGLNYGYTF TGTGCCACCCGGCCAGGGACAGGGTTGAACTATGGCTACACCTTC
TRBJ2-1 few TRBD2 TRBV9 16 CASSVAISGDYNEQFF TGTGCCAGCAGCGTAGCTATCAGCGGGGACTACAATGAGCAGTTCTTC
TRBJ2-3 . . TRBV19 13 CASRSGSRDTQYF TGTGCCAGTAGATCCGGCAGCCGGGATACGCAGTATTTT
TRBJ2-1 . . TRBV6-1 16 CASSAPSWSSYNEQFF TGTGCCAGCAGTGCACCCTCCTGGAGCTCCTACAATGAGCAGTTCTTC
TRBJ2-3 . . TRBV9 12 CASSPRGGTQYF TGTGCCAGCAGCCCCCGCGGTGGTACGCAGTATTTT
TRBJ1-6 . TRBD1 TRBV2 15 CASTWTGVRLSPLHF TGTGCCAGCACTTGGACAGGGGTCCGTCTTTCACCCCTCCACTTT
TRBJ1-3 once TRBD1 TRBV5-1 18 CASSLGPTGRSSGNTIYF TGCGCCAGCAGCTTGGGCCCGACAGGGCGAAGCTCTGGAAACACCATATATTTT
TRBJ2-7 many TRBD1 TRBV12-3/TRBV12-4 14 CASSPTGPSYEQYF TGTGCCAGCAGCCCGACAGGGCCCTCCTACGAGCAGTACTTC
TRBJ2-2 many TRBD1 TRBV10-3 18 CAINRPGQDLFSTGELFF TGTGCCATCAATCGACCGGGACAGGACCTCTTTAGCACCGGGGAGCTGTTTTTT
TRBJ1-6 . . TRBV7-6 16 CASSLERDPTNSPLHF TGTGCCAGCAGCTTGGAACGGGACCCAACGAATTCACCCCTCCACTTT
TRBJ2-1 few . TRBV9 17 CASSEDSRLDSYNEQFF TGTGCCAGCAGCGAAGATAGTCGACTAGATTCTTACAATGAGCAGTTCTTC
TRBJ1-5 many . TRBV12-3/TRBV12-4 12 CASSPHYQPQHF TGTGCCAGCAGCCCACACTATCAGCCCCAGCATTTT
TRBJ2-1 many . TRBV12-3/TRBV12-4 12 CASGPGTNEQFF TGTGCCAGCGGCCCAGGGACCAATGAGCAGTTCTTC
TRBJ2-2 few . TRBV5-5 12 CASSLAYGELFF TGTGCCAGCAGCTTGGCGTACGGGGAGCTGTTTTTT
TRBJ2-7 few TRBD1 TRBV28 17 CASSFITGTDTTYEQYF TGTGCCAGCAGTTTTATTACCGGGACAGACACTACCTACGAGCAGTACTTC
TRBJ2-7 few TRBD2 TRBV29-1 16 CSVVGGESGRPYEQYF TGCAGCGTTGTGGGGGGTGAAAGCGGGAGGCCTTACGAGCAGTACTTC
TRBJ2-7 many TRBD2 TRBV4-1 15 CASSYSSGRGYEQYF TGCGCCAGCAGCTACTCTAGCGGGAGGGGGTACGAGCAGTACTTC
TRBJ1-5 . . TRBV20-1 17 CSARVGPAGTFSLPQHF TGCAGTGCTAGAGTAGGGCCCGCCGGGACATTTTCCCTGCCCCAGCATTTT
TRBJ1-2 many TRBD1 TRBV10-3 14 CAISDQGGDYGYTF TGTGCCATCAGTGACCAGGGGGGAGACTATGGCTACACCTTC